This T cell receptor (beta chain) stems from a study of CD8+CD57+ T cells in acquired aplastic anemia. The wider study: The mean DNA yield obtained from sorted CD4+ and CD8+ cells came to 3 to 4 ug.

Patients sequenced had flow cytometry evidence of CD8+CD57+ cell expansion. No patient had been given any therapy when blood was sampled. Notes on the study in general: The same twenty-nine CD8+ CDR3 sequences occurred in patients and in controls. Patient and control CD8+ Simpson's diversity was not significantly different.

Template material for TCR beta VDJ and CDR3 profiling consisted of genomic DNA. In TCRdb, the reads were re-called with MiXCR into one record per CDR3 protein. The sample yields about 180,000 distinct CDR3 sequences, 40% to 55% seen once. The sample holds many counts of this clonotype. Its specificity is unknown. Trimming cost V 0 bases and J 5 bases, with 7 bases left between them. The CDR3 runs 13 residues. The germline V gene encodes CDR1 LGHNA and CDR2 YSLEER. The sequence came from a human donor with aplastic anemia. Sequenced: sorted CD4+, CD8+, or CD8+CD57+ T cells (not recorded which) from PBMCs. The chain employs TRBV4-3 and TRBJ1-1, with D hard to call. Here the CDR3 reads CASSQDLRTEAFF. The CDR3 DNA reads as TGCGCCAGCAGCCAAGATCTTAGGACTGAAGCTTTCTTT.